This T cell receptor beta chain is drawn from a study of T cells in Graves' hyperthyroidism and ophthalmopathy. This clonotype was counted at least ten times. Exclusions: uncontrolled infection, other autoimmune disease, pregnancy, lactation. The germline CDR1 and CDR2 sequences are SGHRS and YFSETQ. This CDR3 has 15 residues. V was cut by 2 bases and J by 3 bases, with 14 bases left in between. RNA transcripts served as the template for amplifying TCR beta CDR3 regions. Initially, a first-round RT-PCR of the TCR CDR3 employed the HTBI primer set. Each CDR3 protein is one row after TCRdb ran MiXCR on the multiplex PCR reads. The table has hundreds of thousands of distinct CDR3 sequences, 18% seen once.

Sequences were obtained from blood. V usage is TRBV5-1 and J usage is TRBJ1-1; D is possibly TRBD1 (5 bases). The origin of this receptor is a woman between 45 and 65 years old with Graves' hyperthyroidism that later progressed to Graves' ophthalmopathy. The CDR3 sequence: CASSFRGKKDTEAFF. Written as DNA, the CDR3 is TGCGCCAGCAGCTTCCGGGGCAAAAAGGACACTGAAGCTTTCTTT.